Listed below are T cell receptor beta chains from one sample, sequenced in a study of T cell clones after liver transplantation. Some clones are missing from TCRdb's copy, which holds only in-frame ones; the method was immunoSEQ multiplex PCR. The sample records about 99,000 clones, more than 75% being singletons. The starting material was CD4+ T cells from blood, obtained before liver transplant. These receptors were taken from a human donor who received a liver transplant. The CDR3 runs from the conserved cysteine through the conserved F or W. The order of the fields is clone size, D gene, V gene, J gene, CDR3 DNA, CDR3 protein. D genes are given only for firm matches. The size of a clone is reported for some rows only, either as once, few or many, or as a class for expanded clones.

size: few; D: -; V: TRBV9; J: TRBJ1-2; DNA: TGTGCCAGCAGCGTTGGACGTCTGGGAGATGGCTACACCTTC; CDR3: CASSVGRLGDGYTF
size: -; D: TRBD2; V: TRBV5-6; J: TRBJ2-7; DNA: TGTGCCAGCAGCGGACCTCAATGGACTAGCGGGGGATACGAGCAGTACTTC; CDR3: CASSGPQWTSGGYEQYF
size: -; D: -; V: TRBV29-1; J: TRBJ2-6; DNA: TGCAGCGCCACTTTGCCGGCTGGGGCCAACGTCCTGACTTTC; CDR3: CSATLPAGANVLTF
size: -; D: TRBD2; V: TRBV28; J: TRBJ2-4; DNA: TGTGCCAGCAGTCCCCGGGAGGAAAACATTCAGTACTTC; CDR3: CASSPREENIQYF
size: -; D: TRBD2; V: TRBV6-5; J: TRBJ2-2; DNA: TGTGCCAGCAGTTTCGGGACTAGCGGGGGGGAGCTGTTTTTT; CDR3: CASSFGTSGGELFF
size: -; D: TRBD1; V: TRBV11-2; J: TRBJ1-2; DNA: TGTGCCAGCAGCCCGTGGGGGACAGGCGACTATGGCTACACCTTC; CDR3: CASSPWGTGDYGYTF
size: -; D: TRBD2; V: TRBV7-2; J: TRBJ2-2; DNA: TGTGCCAGCAGCCCCGGACTAGCGGGGAACACCGGGGAGCTGTTTTTT; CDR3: CASSPGLAGNTGELFF
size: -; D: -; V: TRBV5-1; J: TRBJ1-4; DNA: TGCGCCAGCAGCCACGACAGAGCAACTAATGAAAAACTGTTTTTT; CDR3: CASSHDRATNEKLFF
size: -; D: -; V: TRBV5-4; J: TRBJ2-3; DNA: TGTGCCAGCAGCTTGGGAGTAGCAGGGCCAGATACGCAGTATTTT; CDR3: CASSLGVAGPDTQYF
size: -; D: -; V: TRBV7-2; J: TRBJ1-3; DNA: TGTGCCAGCAGAGTAGGACCAAACTCTGGAAACACCATATATTTT; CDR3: CASRVGPNSGNTIYF
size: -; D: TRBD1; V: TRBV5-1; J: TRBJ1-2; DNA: TGCGCCAGCAGCGAATACAGGGGAGGCATACACTATGGCTACACCTTC; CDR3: CASSEYRGGIHYGYTF
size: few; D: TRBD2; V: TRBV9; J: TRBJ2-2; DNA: TGTGCCAGCAGCGCGCGGGGGGACACCGGGGAGCTGTTTTTT; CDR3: CASSARGDTGELFF
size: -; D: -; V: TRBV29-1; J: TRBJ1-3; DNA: TGCAGCGTCACGACTGCCTCTGGAAACACCATATATTTT; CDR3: CSVTTASGNTIYF
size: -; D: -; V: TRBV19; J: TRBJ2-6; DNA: TGTGCCAGTAAAACCCCTGGGGCCAACGTCCTGACTTTC; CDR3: CASKTPGANVLTF
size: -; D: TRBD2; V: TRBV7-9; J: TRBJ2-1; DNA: TGTGCCAGCAGCTCAATAGCGGGAGGGCCTGACAATGAGCAGTTCTTC; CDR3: CASSSIAGGPDNEQFF